There are a few counts of the clone carrying this T cell receptor beta chain. Its antigen is currently unknown. Reverse transcribing all isolated RNA meant expressed TCRB transcripts were sequenced. Measured with immunoSEQ multiplex PCR; TCRdb has only the in-frame clones, and not every one. The sample comprises roughly 730,000 clones, roughly an eighth of which are singletons, and 0.022% rests with the top ten. V shed 0 bases and J shed 9 bases, with 10 bases lying between them. The CDR3 extends over 13 amino acids. Germline values: CDR1 SGHRS, CDR2 YFSETQ. This sample is drawn from a study of beta chain features in type 1 diabetes. As for the study in general: The examined sorted cells totaled some 99 million across samples. General observations from the study: All four CD4+ subsets from Type 1 diabetes patients carried moderately but significantly shorter TCRB CDR3s.

Without exception, sorted populations had purity beyond 98%. V and J are TRBV5-1 and TRBJ2-1; possible D gene TRBD2, 5 bases. This TCR derives from a man aged 18 to 35 with type 1 diabetes. The sequencing sample was made of naive CD4+ T cells from blood. CDR3: CASSLGPAGEQFF. The CDR3, as DNA: TGCGCCAGCAGCTTGGGCCCGGCGGGTGAGCAGTTCTTC.